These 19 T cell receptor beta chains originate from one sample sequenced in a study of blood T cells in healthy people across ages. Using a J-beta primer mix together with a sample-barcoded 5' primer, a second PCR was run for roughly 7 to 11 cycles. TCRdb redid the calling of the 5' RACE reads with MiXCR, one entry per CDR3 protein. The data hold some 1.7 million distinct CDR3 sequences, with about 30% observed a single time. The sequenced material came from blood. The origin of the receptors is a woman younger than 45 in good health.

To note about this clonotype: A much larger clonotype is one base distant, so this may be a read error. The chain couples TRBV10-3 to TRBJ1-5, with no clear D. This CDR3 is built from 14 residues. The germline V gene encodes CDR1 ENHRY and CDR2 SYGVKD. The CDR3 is CVISATTGNQPQHF. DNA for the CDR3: TGTGTCATCAGTGCCACCACGGGCAATCAGCCCCAGCATTTT.

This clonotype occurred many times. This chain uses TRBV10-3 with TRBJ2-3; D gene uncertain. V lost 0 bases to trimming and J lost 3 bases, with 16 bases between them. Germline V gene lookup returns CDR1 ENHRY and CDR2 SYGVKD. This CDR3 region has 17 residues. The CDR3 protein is CAISESRFVERTDTQYF. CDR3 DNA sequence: TGTGCCATCAGTGAGTCGCGCTTTGTGGAAAGGACAGATACGCAGTATTTT.

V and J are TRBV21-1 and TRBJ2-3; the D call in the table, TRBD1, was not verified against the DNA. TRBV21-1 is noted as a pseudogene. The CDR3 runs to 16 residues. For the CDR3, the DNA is TGTGCCAGCAGCAAAGCGCTAGGCCCCCGGCTAGATACGCAGTATTTT. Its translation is CASSKALGPRLDTQYF.

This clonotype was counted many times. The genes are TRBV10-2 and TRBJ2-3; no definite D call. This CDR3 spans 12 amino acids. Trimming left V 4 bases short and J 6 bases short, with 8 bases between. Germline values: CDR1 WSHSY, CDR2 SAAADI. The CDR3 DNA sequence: TGCGCCAGCAGTGTGCCGAGGGATACGCAGTATTTT. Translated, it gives CASSVPRDTQYF.

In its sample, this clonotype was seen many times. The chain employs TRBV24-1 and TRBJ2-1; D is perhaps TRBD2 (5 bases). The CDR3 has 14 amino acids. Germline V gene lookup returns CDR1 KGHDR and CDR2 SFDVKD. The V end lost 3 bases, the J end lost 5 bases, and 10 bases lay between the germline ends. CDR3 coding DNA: TGTGCCACCAGTGATCGTACTAGGAACAATGAGCAGTTCTTC. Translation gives CATSDRTRNNEQFF.

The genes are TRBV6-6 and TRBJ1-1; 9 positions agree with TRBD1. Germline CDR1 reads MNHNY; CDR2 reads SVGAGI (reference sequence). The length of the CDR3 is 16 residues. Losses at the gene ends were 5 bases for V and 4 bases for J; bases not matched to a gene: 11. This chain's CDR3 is CASSNTGTGLSTEAFF. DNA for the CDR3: TGTGCCAGCAGTAACACCGGGACAGGGTTGAGCACTGAAGCTTTCTTT.

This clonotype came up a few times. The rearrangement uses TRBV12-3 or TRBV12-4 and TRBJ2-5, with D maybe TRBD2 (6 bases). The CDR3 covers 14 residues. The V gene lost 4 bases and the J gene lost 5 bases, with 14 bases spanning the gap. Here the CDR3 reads CASSWDSRGETQYF. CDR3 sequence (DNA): TGTGCCAGCAGTTGGGACTCACGGGGCGAGACCCAGTACTTC.

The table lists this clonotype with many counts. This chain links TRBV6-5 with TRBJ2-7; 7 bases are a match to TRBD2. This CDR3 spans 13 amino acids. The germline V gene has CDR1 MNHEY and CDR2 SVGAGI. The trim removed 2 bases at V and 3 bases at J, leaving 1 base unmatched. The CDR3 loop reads CASSYGEGYEQYF. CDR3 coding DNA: TGTGCCAGCAGTTACGGGGAGGGCTACGAGCAGTACTTC.

The CDR3 DNA reads TGTGCCAGCGGCTACAGGGAGGGAACAGATACGCAGTATTTT. This sequence encodes CASGYREGTDTQYF. The chain links TRBV6-2 or TRBV6-3 to TRBJ2-3; weak D call: TRBD2 (7 bases). The CDR3 extends over 14 amino acids. The ends were cut back, 8 bases at V and 3 bases at J, with 15 bases in the middle. The germline CDR1 and CDR2 sequences are MNHEY and SVGEGT.

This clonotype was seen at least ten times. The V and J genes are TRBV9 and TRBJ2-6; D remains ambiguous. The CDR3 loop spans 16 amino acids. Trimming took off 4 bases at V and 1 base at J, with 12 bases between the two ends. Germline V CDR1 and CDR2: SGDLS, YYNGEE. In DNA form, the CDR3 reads TGTGCCAGCAGCCCCCTCGGAAAATCTGGGGCCAACGTCCTGACTTTC. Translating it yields CASSPLGKSGANVLTF. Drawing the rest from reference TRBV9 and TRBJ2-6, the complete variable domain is DSGVTQTPKHLITATGQRVTLRCSPRSGDLSVYWYQQSLDQGLQFLIQYYNGEERAKGNILERFSAQQFPDLHSELNLSSLELGDSALYFCASSPLGKSGANVLTFGAGSRLTVL.

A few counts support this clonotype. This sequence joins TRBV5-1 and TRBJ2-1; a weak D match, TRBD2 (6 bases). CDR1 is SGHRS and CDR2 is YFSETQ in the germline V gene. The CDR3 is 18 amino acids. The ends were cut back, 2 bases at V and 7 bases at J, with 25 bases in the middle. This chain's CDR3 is CASSLRDWGELPWNEQFF. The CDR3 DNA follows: TGCGCCAGCAGCTTACGGGATTGGGGGGAGCTCCCGTGGAATGAGCAGTTCTTC.

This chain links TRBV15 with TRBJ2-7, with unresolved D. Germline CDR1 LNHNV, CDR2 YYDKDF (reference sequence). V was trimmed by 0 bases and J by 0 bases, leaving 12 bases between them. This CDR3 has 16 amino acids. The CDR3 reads CATSRDDGYSSYEQYF. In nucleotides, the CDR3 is TGTGCCACCAGCAGAGATGACGGATATAGCTCCTACGAGCAGTACTTC.

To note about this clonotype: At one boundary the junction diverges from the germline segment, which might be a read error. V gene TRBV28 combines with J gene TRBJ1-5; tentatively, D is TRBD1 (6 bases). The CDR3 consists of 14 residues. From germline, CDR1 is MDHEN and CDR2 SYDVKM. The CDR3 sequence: CAVSYQGINQPQHF. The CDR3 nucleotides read TGCGCCGTCAGTTACCAGGGGATTAATCAGCCCCAGCATTTT.

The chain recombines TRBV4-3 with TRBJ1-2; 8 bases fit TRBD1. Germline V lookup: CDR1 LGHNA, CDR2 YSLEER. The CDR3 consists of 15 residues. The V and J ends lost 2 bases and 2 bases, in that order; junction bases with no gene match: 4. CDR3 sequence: CASSQTGQGNYGYTF. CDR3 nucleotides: TGCGCCAGCAGCCAAACTGGACAGGGAAACTATGGCTACACCTTC.

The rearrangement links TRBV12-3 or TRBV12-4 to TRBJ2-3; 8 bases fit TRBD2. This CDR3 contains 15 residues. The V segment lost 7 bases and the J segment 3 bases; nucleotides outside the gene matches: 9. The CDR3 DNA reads TGTGCCAGCACAGCGGGAGAAGAAGGGACAGATACGCAGTATTTT. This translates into CASTAGEEGTDTQYF.

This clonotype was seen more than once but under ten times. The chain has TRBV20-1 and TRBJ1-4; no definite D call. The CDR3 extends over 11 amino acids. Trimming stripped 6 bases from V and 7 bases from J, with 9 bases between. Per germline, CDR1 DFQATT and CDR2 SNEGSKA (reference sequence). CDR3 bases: TGCAGTGCCAACTCGGGTGAAAAACTGTTTTTT. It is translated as CSANSGEKLFF.

The CDR3 nucleotides read TGTGCCAGCAGCTCCCGGGACCGCCGAGGCGGGGAGCTGTTTTTT. Amino acids: CASSSRDRRGGELFF. V and J are TRBV11-1 and TRBJ2-2; tentatively, D is TRBD1 or TRBD2 (5 bases each). The CDR3 is 15 residues long. The germline CDR1 and CDR2 sequences are SGHAT and FQDESV (reference sequence). V dropped 4 bases and J dropped 7 bases, with 16 bases sitting between them.

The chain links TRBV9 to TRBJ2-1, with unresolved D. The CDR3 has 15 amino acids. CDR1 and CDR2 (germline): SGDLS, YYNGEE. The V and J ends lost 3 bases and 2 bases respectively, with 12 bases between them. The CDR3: CASSAGSPTYNEQFF. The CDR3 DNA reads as TGTGCCAGCAGCGCCGGGTCTCCGACCTACAATGAGCAGTTCTTC.

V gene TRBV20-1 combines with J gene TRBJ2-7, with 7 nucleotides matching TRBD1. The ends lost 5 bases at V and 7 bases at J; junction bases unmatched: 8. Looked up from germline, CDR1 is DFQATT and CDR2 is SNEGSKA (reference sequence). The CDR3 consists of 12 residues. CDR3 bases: TGCAGTGCTTCGACAGGGTCCCGGGAGCAGTACTTC. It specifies CSASTGSREQYF.